Listed below are T cell receptor beta chains from one sample, sequenced in a study of CD4 and CD8 cells across lung adenocarcinoma regions. TCRdb recomputed calls from the PCR reads with MiXCR, one row per CDR3 protein. The sample contains around 20,000 distinct CDR3 sequences, around 50% of which appear only once. The sequenced sample consisted of CD8+ T cells from the margin of a lung tumor. The origin of the receptors is a male donor with lung adenocarcinoma. The CD4 and CD8 labels of this study may be unreliable. The CDR3 runs from the conserved cysteine through the conserved F or W. The D gene is left open where the match is weak. Clone size is stated in some rows and not others, as once, few, many or a class when expanded.

V gene: TRBV6-1
J gene: TRBJ2-1
clone size: NA
D gene: TRBD2
CDR3 DNA: TGTGCCAGCAGTGAAGGGACTAGCGACTACAATGAGCAGTTCTTC
CDR3 protein: CASSEGTSDYNEQFF

V gene: TRBV6-1
J gene: TRBJ2-3
clone size: NA
D gene: TRBD2
CDR3 DNA: TGTGCCAGCAGTGTAGCGGGGACGGGGGCCGGGGACACTCAGTATTTC
CDR3 protein: CASSVAGTGAGDTQYF

V gene: TRBV6-1
J gene: TRBJ2-7
clone size: NA
D gene: NA
CDR3 DNA: TGTGCCAGCGAGGGACGGGTCGGGGACCCAGAGACGCAGTACTTC
CDR3 protein: CASEGRVGDPETQYF

V gene: TRBV10-3
J gene: TRBJ2-1
clone size: few
D gene: NA
CDR3 DNA: TGTGCCACTGGTTTGAGGGGGGGTTTAAATGAGCAGTTCTTC
CDR3 protein: CATGLRGGLNEQFF

V gene: TRBV6-1
J gene: TRBJ2-3
clone size: NA
D gene: TRBD2
CDR3 DNA: TGTGGCAGCAGTGCAGGGTCGGGGGGGGGAAACACGCAGTATTTT
CDR3 protein: CGSSAGSGGGNTQYF

V gene: TRBV7-6
J gene: TRBJ2-1
clone size: many
D gene: NA
CDR3 DNA: TGTGCCAGCAGCTTAGGGGCCGCGAGCTCCTACAATGAGCAGTTCTTC
CDR3 protein: CASSLGAASSYNEQFF

V gene: TRBV12-3/TRBV12-4
J gene: TRBJ2-4
clone size: once
D gene: TRBD1
CDR3 DNA: TGTGCCAGCAGCAGTGGGGACAGTGGACAAAACACTCAGTACTTC
CDR3 protein: CASSSGDSGQNTQYF

V gene: TRBV11-1
J gene: TRBJ2-1
clone size: NA
D gene: TRBD2
CDR3 DNA: TGTGCCAGCAGGGAGGGGACTAACCCTTACAATGAGCAGTTCTTC
CDR3 protein: CASREGTNPYNEQFF

V gene: TRBV27
J gene: TRBJ2-7
clone size: NA
D gene: NA
CDR3 DNA: TGTGCCAGCAGTTTATTCCCAGCGGTCTCCTACGAGCAGTACTTC
CDR3 protein: CASSLFPAVSYEQYF

V gene: TRBV6-1
J gene: TRBJ2-5
clone size: many
D gene: NA
CDR3 DNA: TGTGCCAGCAGCCCAGGGGAGACCCAGTACTTC
CDR3 protein: CASSPGETQYF

V gene: TRBV6-5
J gene: TRBJ1-2
clone size: NA
D gene: NA
CDR3 DNA: TGTGCCAGCAGTTACTCCCGGGGCGCTAACTATGGCTACACCTTC
CDR3 protein: CASSYSRGANYGYTF

V gene: TRBV6-5
J gene: TRBJ1-5
clone size: few
D gene: NA
CDR3 DNA: TGTGCCAGCAGTTCGAAAGGGGGTGCAAGCAATCAGCCCCAGCATTTT
CDR3 protein: CASSSKGGASNQPQHF

V gene: TRBV6-1
J gene: TRBJ2-1
clone size: NA
D gene: TRBD1
CDR3 DNA: TGTGCCAGCAGTGACAGGGGGCAGGGAAATGAGCAGTTCTTC
CDR3 protein: CASSDRGQGNEQFF

V gene: TRBV6-5
J gene: TRBJ2-3
clone size: medium-sized
D gene: TRBD1
CDR3 DNA: TGTGCCAACAGTCTACGGACAGGGGGCAAGGGCACAGATACGCAGTATTTT
CDR3 protein: CANSLRTGGKGTDTQYF

V gene: TRBV6-1
J gene: TRBJ2-3
clone size: once
D gene: TRBD2
CDR3 DNA: TGTGCCAGCACCCCCAGGGAGGGGCAGGCAGATACGCAGTATTTT
CDR3 protein: CASTPREGQADTQYF

V gene: TRBV6-5
J gene: TRBJ2-7
clone size: NA
D gene: NA
CDR3 DNA: TGTGCCAGCAGTTACTCGGACGGATACGAGCAGTACTTC
CDR3 protein: CASSYSDGYEQYF

V gene: TRBV6-5
J gene: TRBJ2-5
clone size: NA
D gene: TRBD1
CDR3 DNA: TGTGCCAGCAGTTACGGGACAGGGGGAGAGACCCAGTACTTC
CDR3 protein: CASSYGTGGETQYF

V gene: TRBV6-2/TRBV6-3
J gene: TRBJ2-1
clone size: NA
D gene: NA
CDR3 DNA: TGTGCCAGCAGTTACTCGAAGGGCGGGCGCTTTACCAATGAGCAGTTCTTC
CDR3 protein: CASSYSKGGRFTNEQFF

V gene: TRBV12-3/TRBV12-4
J gene: TRBJ2-2
clone size: many
D gene: TRBD1
CDR3 DNA: TGTGCCAGCAGTGCGACAGGGGACCGGGAGCTGTTTTTT
CDR3 protein: CASSATGDRELFF

V gene: TRBV10-2
J gene: TRBJ2-3
clone size: once
D gene: NA
CDR3 DNA: TGCGCCAGCAGTCGGGGACAAGACTTCGTCGATACGCAGTATTTT
CDR3 protein: CASSRGQDFVDTQYF

V gene: TRBV7-6
J gene: TRBJ2-1
clone size: few
D gene: NA
CDR3 DNA: TGTGCCAGCAGCTTCGAAAATAATGAGCAGTTCTTC
CDR3 protein: CASSFENNEQFF

V gene: TRBV20-1
J gene: TRBJ1-6
clone size: NA
D gene: NA
CDR3 DNA: TGCAGTGCTAGAGATTCCCGGACAGCATTAAATTCACCCCTCCACTTT
CDR3 protein: CSARDSRTALNSPLHF

V gene: TRBV6-1
J gene: TRBJ2-5
clone size: NA
D gene: TRBD2
CDR3 DNA: TGTGCCAGCTGGGGCCCCAGCCCCGCGGGGGGCGGCAATGAGCAGTACTTC
CDR3 protein: CASWGPSPAGGGNEQYF

V gene: TRBV3-1
J gene: TRBJ2-6
clone size: once
D gene: NA
CDR3 DNA: TGTGCCAGCAGACTGGGTTGGCAGGTGATGGGGGCCAACGTCCTGACTTTC
CDR3 protein: CASRLGWQVMGANVLTF

V gene: TRBV4-2
J gene: TRBJ2-2
clone size: NA
D gene: NA
CDR3 DNA: TGTGCCAGCAGGACAGGGAGCTTTGCGGGAGGTTACACCGGGGAGCTGTTTTTT
CDR3 protein: CASRTGSFAGGYTGELFF

V gene: TRBV6-5
J gene: TRBJ2-1
clone size: medium-sized
D gene: NA
CDR3 DNA: TGTGCCAGCAGTTACGTCCGTGGGGCCTACAATGAGCAGTTCTTC
CDR3 protein: CASSYVRGAYNEQFF

V gene: TRBV2
J gene: TRBJ2-3
clone size: NA
D gene: NA
CDR3 DNA: TGTGCCAGCAGACGAGTGGGGGACACAGATACGCAGTATTTT
CDR3 protein: CASRRVGDTDTQYF

V gene: TRBV25-1
J gene: TRBJ2-2
clone size: NA
D gene: TRBD1
CDR3 DNA: TGTGCCAGTGACTCCGGACAGGGTAACACCGGTACGCTGTTTTTT
CDR3 protein: CASDSGQGNTGTLFF

V gene: TRBV9
J gene: TRBJ2-3
clone size: few
D gene: TRBD2
CDR3 DNA: TGTGCCAGCAGCCCAAGCGGGAGTACAGATACGCAGTATTTT
CDR3 protein: CASSPSGSTDTQYF

V gene: TRBV12-3/TRBV12-4
J gene: TRBJ2-3
clone size: many
D gene: TRBD2
CDR3 DNA: TGTGCCAGCAGTGTGACTAGCGGGGGGGTGAGCACAGATACGCAGTATTTT
CDR3 protein: CASSVTSGGVSTDTQYF

V gene: TRBV6-1
J gene: TRBJ2-3
clone size: NA
D gene: NA
CDR3 DNA: TGTGCCAGCAGTGAAGCCCCGGGCGGCGGGACGCAGTATTTT
CDR3 protein: CASSEAPGGGTQYF

V gene: TRBV29-1
J gene: TRBJ2-1
clone size: NA
D gene: TRBD2
CDR3 DNA: TGCAGCGCCGGACTAGGACCTAACAATGAGCAGTTCTTC
CDR3 protein: CSAGLGPNNEQFF

V gene: TRBV6-1
J gene: TRBJ2-3
clone size: NA
D gene: NA
CDR3 DNA: TGTGCCAGCAGTGAAGCGGGGACATGGGTCAGGGATACGCAGTATTTT
CDR3 protein: CASSEAGTWVRDTQYF

V gene: TRBV10-1
J gene: TRBJ2-3
clone size: NA
D gene: NA
CDR3 DNA: TGCGCCAGCGGTGACGGGGGCCGGGACCAAGATACGCAGTACTTT
CDR3 protein: CASGDGGRDQDTQYF

V gene: TRBV6-1
J gene: TRBJ2-3
clone size: NA
D gene: NA
CDR3 DNA: TGTGCCAGCAGACAGGGGAGGAACATAGATACGCAGTATTTT
CDR3 protein: CASRQGRNIDTQYF

V gene: TRBV30
J gene: TRBJ2-1
clone size: few
D gene: TRBD2
CDR3 DNA: TGTGCCTGGCCGAGACAGCGGGAGCATGAGCAGTTCTTC
CDR3 protein: CAWPRQREHEQFF

V gene: TRBV6-1
J gene: TRBJ2-3
clone size: medium-sized
D gene: NA
CDR3 DNA: TGTGCCAGCAGTGAAGATGCTATGGAGGCAGCGCTTCGGGATACGCAGTATTTT
CDR3 protein: CASSEDAMEAALRDTQYF

V gene: TRBV6-1
J gene: TRBJ2-7
clone size: NA
D gene: NA
CDR3 DNA: TGTGCCAGCGGGAGGAGCGGCGAGCAGTACTTC
CDR3 protein: CASGRSGEQYF

V gene: TRBV5-6
J gene: TRBJ2-4
clone size: NA
D gene: NA
CDR3 DNA: TGTGCCAGCAGCTTTTCTAGCGAACCAGACATCCAGTACTTC
CDR3 protein: CASSFSSEPDIQYF

V gene: TRBV6-5
J gene: TRBJ1-1
clone size: few
D gene: NA
CDR3 DNA: TGTGCCAGCAGTATAAGGATCAGCGAGGCTTTCTTT
CDR3 protein: CASSIRISEAFF

V gene: TRBV6-5
J gene: TRBJ2-7
clone size: medium-sized
D gene: TRBD1
CDR3 DNA: TGTGCCAGCGAGGGGGACAGGGTGATCTACGAGCAGTACTTC
CDR3 protein: CASEGDRVIYEQYF

V gene: TRBV6-2/TRBV6-3
J gene: TRBJ2-5
clone size: many
D gene: NA
CDR3 DNA: TGTGCCAGCAGTTACTCTCGCCAAGAGACCCAGTACTTC
CDR3 protein: CASSYSRQETQYF

V gene: TRBV9
J gene: TRBJ2-2
clone size: NA
D gene: TRBD2
CDR3 DNA: TGTGCCAGCAGCGTAGGCGGGACTAGCGGGGGGCGAGGCACCGGGGAGCTGTTTTTT
CDR3 protein: CASSVGGTSGGRGTGELFF

V gene: TRBV6-1
J gene: TRBJ2-5
clone size: NA
D gene: NA
CDR3 DNA: TGTGCCAGCAGTGAATTCTTGCGGGGTGGGGAGGCCCAGTCTTTC
CDR3 protein: CASSEFLRGGEAQSF

V gene: TRBV12-3/TRBV12-4
J gene: TRBJ2-5
clone size: NA
D gene: TRBD2
CDR3 DNA: TGTGCCAGCAGTCTAGCGGGTATAGAGACCCAGTACTTC
CDR3 protein: CASSLAGIETQYF

V gene: TRBV6-1
J gene: TRBJ2-1
clone size: once
D gene: NA
CDR3 DNA: TGTGCCAGCAGTCCTGGGATCGGCTACAATGAGCAGTTCTTC
CDR3 protein: CASSPGIGYNEQFF

V gene: TRBV6-8
J gene: TRBJ2-4
clone size: once
D gene: NA
CDR3 DNA: TGTGGCAGCACGGGGCTGGGGGGCACAGATACTCAGTACTTC
CDR3 protein: CGSTGLGGTDTQYF

V gene: TRBV6-2/TRBV6-3
J gene: TRBJ2-6
clone size: NA
D gene: NA
CDR3 DNA: TGTGCCAGCAGTCGCAATTCTGGGGCCAACGTCCTGACTTTC
CDR3 protein: CASSRNSGANVLTF

V gene: TRBV7-2
J gene: TRBJ2-1
clone size: NA
D gene: TRBD1
CDR3 DNA: TGTGCCAGCAGCTTAGCGTTGGGACAGGGGAAGGAGCAGTTCTTC
CDR3 protein: CASSLALGQGKEQFF

V gene: TRBV6-1
J gene: TRBJ2-1
clone size: few
D gene: TRBD1
CDR3 DNA: TGTGCCAGCAGGCGGACAGGGGGAAATGAGCAGTTCTTC
CDR3 protein: CASRRTGGNEQFF